The text below deals with one T cell receptor beta chain. Its antigen is currently unknown. The protocol was immunoSEQ multiplex PCR, while the TCRdb copy is restricted to in-frame clones and leaves out a portion. The table shows some 50,000 clones, with approximately 83% occurring only once. The data derive from a study of T cell responses to AZD1222 COVID-19 vaccine. Broader study findings: The sample set comprised mostly white British donors with more females, and clonal diversity was possibly underestimated. Only a handful of people who got AZD1222 tested seropositive at baseline.

The CDR3 totals 15 residues. V gave up 0 bases and J gave up 7 bases; unmatched junction bases: 6. Germline V gene data show CDR1 as MGHRA and CDR2 as YSYEKL. The TCR sequence derives from an adult in good health. The starting material was peripheral blood, obtained on day 0 of AZD1222 vaccination. V and J are TRBV4-1 and TRBJ2-5, with 9 bases that match TRBD1. In DNA, the CDR3 is TGCGCCAGCAGCCAAGATGGGACAGGGTTTGGGACCCAGTACTTC. Its translation is CASSQDGTGFGTQYF.